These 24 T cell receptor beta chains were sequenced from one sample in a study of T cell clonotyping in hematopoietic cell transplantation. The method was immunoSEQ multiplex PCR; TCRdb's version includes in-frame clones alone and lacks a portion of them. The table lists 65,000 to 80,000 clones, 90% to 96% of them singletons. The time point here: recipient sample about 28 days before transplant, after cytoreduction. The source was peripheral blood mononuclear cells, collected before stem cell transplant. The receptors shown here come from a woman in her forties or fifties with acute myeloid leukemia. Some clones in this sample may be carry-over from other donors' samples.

The CDR3 DNA follows: TGTGCCAGCAGCACTGGCCTGAACACTGAAGCTTTCTTT. Its translation: CASSTGLNTEAFF. The chain couples TRBV9 to TRBJ1-1; no firm D call. The V and J ends lost 4 bases and 0 bases respectively, with 7 bases between them. Germline V gene sequence: CDR1 SGDLS, CDR2 YYNGEE. The CDR3 runs to 13 residues.

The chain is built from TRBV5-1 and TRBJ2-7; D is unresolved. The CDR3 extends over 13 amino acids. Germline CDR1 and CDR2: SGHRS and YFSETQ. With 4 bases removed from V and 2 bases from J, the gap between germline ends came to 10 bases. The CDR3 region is CASSPGSAYEQYF. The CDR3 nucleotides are TGCGCCAGCAGCCCCGGCTCCGCCTACGAGCAGTACTTC.

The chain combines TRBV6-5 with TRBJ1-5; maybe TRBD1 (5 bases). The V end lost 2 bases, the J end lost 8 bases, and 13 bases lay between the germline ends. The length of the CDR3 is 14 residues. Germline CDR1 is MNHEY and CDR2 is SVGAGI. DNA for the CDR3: TGTGCCAGCAGTTACAGGGGAGGTGTTGAGCCCCAGCATTTT. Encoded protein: CASSYRGGVEPQHF.

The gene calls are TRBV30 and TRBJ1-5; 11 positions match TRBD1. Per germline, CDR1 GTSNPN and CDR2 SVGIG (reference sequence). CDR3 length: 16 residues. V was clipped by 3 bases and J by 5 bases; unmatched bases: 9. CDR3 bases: TGTGCCTGGAGCAAAGCTGGGACAGGGGGTTATCAGCCCCAGCATTTT. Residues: CAWSKAGTGGYQPQHF.

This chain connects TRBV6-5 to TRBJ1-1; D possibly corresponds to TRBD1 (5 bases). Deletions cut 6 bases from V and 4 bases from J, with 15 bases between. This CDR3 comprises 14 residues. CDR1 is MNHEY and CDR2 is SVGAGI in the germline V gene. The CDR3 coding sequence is TGTGCCAGCAGACCCCCGCACGGGGGCACTGAAGCTTTCTTT. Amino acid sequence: CASRPPHGGTEAFF.

CDR3 sequence: CASSSGQEREAFF. In nucleotides, the CDR3 is TGTGCCAGCAGCTCAGGACAGGAGAGGGAAGCTTTCTTT. The chain carries TRBV5-4 and TRBJ1-1; 7 bases map to TRBD1. The CDR3 has 13 residues. V gave up 3 bases and J gave up 8 bases; unmatched junction bases: 7. Per germline, CDR1 SGHNT and CDR2 YYREEE (reference sequence).

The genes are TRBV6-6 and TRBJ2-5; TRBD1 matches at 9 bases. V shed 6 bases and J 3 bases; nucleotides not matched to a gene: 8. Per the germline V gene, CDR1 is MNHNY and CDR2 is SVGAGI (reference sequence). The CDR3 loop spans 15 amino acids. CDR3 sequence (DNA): TGTGCCAGCAGACCCTATAGGACAGGGGAAGAGACCCAGTACTTC. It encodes CASRPYRTGEETQYF.

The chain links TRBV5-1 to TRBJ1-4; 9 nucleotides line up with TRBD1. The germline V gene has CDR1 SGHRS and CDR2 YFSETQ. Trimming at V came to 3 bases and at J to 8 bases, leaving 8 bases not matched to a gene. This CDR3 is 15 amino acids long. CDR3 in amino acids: CASSSTGTGKEKLFF. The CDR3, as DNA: TGCGCCAGCAGCTCTACCGGGACAGGGAAAGAAAAACTGTTTTTT.

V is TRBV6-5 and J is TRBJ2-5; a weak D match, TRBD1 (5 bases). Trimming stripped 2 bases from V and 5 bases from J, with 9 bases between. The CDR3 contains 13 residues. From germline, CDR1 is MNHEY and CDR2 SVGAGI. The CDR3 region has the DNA TGTGCCAGCAGTTACGGGGCGCGGGAGACCCAGTACTTC. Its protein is CASSYGARETQYF.

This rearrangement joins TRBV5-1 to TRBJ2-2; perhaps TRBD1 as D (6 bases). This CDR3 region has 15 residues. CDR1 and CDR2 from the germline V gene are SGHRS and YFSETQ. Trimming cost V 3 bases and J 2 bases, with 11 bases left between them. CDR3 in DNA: TGCGCCAGCAGCTCGGGACACCTCAACACCGGGGAGCTGTTTTTT. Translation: CASSSGHLNTGELFF.

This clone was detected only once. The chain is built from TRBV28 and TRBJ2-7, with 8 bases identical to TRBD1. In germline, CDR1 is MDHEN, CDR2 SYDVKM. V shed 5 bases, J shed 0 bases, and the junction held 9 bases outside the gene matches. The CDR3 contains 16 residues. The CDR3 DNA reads TGTGCCAGCAGTAATCCACCGGGACAGGCCTCCTACGAGCAGTACTTC. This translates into CASSNPPGQASYEQYF.

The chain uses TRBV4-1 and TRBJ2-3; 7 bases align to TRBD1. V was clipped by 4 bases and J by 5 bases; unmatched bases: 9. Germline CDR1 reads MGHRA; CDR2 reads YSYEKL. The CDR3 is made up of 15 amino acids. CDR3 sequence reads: CASSRDRVAKDTQYF. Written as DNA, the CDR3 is TGCGCCAGCAGCCGAGACAGGGTAGCAAAAGATACGCAGTATTTT.

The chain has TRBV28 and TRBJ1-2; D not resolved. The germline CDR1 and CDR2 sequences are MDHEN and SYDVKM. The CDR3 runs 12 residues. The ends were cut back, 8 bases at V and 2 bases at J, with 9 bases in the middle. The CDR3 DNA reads TGTGCCAGCGGATATGACAACTATGGCTACACCTTC. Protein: CASGYDNYGYTF.

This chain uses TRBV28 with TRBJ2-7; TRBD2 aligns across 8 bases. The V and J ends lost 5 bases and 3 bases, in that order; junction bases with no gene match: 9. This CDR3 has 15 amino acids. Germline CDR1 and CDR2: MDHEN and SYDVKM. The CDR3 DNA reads TGTGCCAGCAGTCCCCTGGGTAGCGGGGTCTACGAGCAGTACTTC. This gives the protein CASSPLGSGVYEQYF.

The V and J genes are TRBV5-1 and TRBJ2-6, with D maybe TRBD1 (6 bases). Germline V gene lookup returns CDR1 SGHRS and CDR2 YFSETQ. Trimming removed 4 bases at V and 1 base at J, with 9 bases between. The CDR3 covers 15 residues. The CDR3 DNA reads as TGCGCCAGCAGCCTCACAGGGTCTGGGGCCAACGTCCTGACTTTC. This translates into CASSLTGSGANVLTF.

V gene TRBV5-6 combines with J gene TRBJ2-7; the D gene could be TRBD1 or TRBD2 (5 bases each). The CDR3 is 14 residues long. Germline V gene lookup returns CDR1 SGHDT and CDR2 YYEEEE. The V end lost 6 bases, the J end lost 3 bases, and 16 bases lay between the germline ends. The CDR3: CASTWGRGRYEQYF. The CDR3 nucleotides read TGTGCCAGCACCTGGGGACGGGGCCGCTACGAGCAGTACTTC. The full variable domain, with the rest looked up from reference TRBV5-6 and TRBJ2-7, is DAGVTQSPTHLIKTRGQQVTLRCSPKSGHDTVSWYQQALGQGPQFIFQYYEEEERQRGNFPDRFSGHQFPNYSSELNVNALLLGDSALYLCASTWGRGRYEQYFGPGTRLTVT.

CDR3 sequence: CASSIGQASEAFF. DNA for the CDR3: TGTGCCAGTAGTATAGGACAGGCCTCTGAAGCTTTCTTT. This sequence joins TRBV19 and TRBJ1-1; D might be TRBD1 (6 bases). V lost 1 base and J 6 bases, leaving 9 bases between the germline ends. Germline V CDR1 and CDR2: LNHDA, SQIVND (reference sequence). This CDR3 is 13 amino acids long.

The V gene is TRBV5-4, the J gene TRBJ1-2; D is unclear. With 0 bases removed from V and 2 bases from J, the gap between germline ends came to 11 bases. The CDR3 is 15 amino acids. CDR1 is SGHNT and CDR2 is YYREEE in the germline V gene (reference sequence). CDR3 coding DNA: TGTGCCAGCAGCTTGGATGGCTCACCCAACTATGGCTACACCTTC. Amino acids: CASSLDGSPNYGYTF.

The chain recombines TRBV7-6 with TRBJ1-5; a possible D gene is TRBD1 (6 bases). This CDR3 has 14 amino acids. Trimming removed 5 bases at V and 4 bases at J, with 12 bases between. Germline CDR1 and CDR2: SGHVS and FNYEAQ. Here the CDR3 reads CASSLGQTNQPQHF. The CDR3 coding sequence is TGTGCCAGCAGCCTCGGACAGACGAATCAGCCCCAGCATTTT.

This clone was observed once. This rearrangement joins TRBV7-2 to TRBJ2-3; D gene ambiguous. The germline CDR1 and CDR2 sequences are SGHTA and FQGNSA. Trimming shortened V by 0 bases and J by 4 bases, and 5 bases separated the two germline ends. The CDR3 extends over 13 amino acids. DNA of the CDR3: TGTGCCAGCAGCTTAGCGTCGGCAGATACGCAGTATTTT. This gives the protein CASSLASADTQYF.

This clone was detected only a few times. The CDR3 DNA is TGTGCCAGCAGCCAAGGCTCCATTGACATTCAGTACTTC. This translates into CASSQGSIDIQYF. The V call is TRBV4-2, the J call TRBJ2-4; D gene unclear. Trimming removed 1 base from V and 8 bases from J, with 9 bases in between. The CDR3 runs 13 residues. CDR1 and CDR2 from the germline V gene are LGHNA and YNFKEQ.

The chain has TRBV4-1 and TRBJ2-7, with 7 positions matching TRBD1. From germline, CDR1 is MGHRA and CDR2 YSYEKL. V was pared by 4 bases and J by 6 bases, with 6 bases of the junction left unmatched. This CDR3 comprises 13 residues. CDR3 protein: CASSRGGALEQYF. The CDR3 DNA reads TGCGCCAGCAGCCGAGGGGGCGCCCTCGAGCAGTACTTC.

In nucleotides, the CDR3 is TGTGCCAGCAGCAGGGCTGGGACGAACACTGAAGCTTTCTTT. Translation: CASSRAGTNTEAFF. The V gene is TRBV28, the J gene TRBJ1-1; maybe TRBD1 (5 bases). The CDR3 sequence is 14 residues long. V lost 6 bases, J lost 1 base, and 12 bases lay in between. Germline V gene data show CDR1 as MDHEN and CDR2 as SYDVKM.

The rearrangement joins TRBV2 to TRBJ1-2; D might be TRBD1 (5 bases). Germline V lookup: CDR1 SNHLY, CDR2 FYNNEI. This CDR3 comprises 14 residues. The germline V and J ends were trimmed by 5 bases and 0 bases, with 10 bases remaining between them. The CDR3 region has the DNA TGTGCCAGCAGTTGGGGGACCTCTAACTATGGCTACACCTTC. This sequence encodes CASSWGTSNYGYTF. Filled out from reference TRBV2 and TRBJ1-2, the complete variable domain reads EPEVTQTPSHQVTQMGQEVILRCVPISNHLYFYWYRQILGQKVEFLVSFYNNEISEKSEIFDDQFSVERPDGSNFTLKIRSTKLEDSAMYFCASSWGTSNYGYTFGSGTRLTVV.